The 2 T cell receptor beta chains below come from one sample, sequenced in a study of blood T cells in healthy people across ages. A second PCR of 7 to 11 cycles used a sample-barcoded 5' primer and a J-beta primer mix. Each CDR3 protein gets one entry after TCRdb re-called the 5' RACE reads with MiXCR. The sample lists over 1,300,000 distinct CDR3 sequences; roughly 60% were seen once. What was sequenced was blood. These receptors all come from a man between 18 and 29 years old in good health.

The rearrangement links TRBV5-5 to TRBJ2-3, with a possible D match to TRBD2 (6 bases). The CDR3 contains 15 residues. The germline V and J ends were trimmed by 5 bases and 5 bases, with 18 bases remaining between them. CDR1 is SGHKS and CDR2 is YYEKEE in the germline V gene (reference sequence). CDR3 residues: CASRTSGSVGDTQYF. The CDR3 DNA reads TGTGCCAGCAGGACTAGTGGGAGCGTGGGAGATACGCAGTATTTT.

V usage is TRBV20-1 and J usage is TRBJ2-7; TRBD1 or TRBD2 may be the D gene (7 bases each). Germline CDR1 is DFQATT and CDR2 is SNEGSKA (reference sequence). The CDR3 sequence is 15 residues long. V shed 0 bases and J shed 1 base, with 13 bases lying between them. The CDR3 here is CSARDYRGGSYEQYF. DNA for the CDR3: TGCAGTGCTAGAGATTACAGGGGAGGGTCCTACGAGCAGTACTTC.